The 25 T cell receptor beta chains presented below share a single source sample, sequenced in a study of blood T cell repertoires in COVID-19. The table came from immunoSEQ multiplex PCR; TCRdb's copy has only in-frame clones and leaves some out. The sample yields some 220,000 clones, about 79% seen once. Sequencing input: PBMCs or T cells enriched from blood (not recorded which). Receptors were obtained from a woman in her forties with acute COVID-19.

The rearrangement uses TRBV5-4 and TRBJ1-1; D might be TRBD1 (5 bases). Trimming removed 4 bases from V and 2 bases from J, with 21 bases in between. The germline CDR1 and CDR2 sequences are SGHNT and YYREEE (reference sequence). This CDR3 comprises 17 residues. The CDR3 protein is CASSNQIRRGTNTEAFF. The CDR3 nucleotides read TGTGCCAGCAGCAACCAGATCCGAAGAGGGACTAACACTGAAGCTTTCTTT.

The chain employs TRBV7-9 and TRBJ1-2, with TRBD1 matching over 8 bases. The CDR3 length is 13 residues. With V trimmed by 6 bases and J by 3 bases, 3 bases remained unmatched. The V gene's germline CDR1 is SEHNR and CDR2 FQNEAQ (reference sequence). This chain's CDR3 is CASRDRGDYGYTF. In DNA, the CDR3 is TGTGCCAGCAGAGACAGGGGCGACTATGGCTACACCTTC.

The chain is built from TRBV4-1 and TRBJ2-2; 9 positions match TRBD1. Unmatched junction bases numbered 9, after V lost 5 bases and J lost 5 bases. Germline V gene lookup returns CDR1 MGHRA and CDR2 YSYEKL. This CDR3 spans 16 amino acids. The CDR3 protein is CASSSYGTGNTGELFF. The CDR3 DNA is TGCGCCAGCAGCTCGTACGGGACAGGGAATACCGGGGAGCTGTTTTTT.

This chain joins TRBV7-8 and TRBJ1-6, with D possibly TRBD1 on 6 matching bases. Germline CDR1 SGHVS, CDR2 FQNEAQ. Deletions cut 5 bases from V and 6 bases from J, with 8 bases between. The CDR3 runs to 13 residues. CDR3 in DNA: TGTGCCAGCAGCAGCAGGGGTAATTCACCCCTCCACTTT. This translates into CASSSRGNSPLHF.

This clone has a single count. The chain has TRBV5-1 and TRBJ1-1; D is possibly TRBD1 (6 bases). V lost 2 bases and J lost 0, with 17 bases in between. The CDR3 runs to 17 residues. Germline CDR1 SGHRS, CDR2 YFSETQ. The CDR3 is CASSLDPPGQMNTEAFF. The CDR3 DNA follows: TGCGCCAGCAGCTTAGATCCCCCGGGACAAATGAACACTGAAGCTTTCTTT.

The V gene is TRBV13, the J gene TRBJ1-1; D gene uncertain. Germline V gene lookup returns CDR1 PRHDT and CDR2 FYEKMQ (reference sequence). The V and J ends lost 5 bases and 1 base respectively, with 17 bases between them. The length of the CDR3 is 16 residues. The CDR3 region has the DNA TGTGCCAGCAGCCCTGGCCCAGGCGCCACGAACACTGAAGCTTTCTTT. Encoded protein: CASSPGPGATNTEAFF.

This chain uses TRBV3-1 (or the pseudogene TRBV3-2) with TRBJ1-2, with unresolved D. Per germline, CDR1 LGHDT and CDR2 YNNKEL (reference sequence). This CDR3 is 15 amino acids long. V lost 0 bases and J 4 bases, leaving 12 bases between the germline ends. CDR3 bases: TGTGCCAGCAGCCAAGACCTCAGTCCGATCTATGGCTACACCTTC. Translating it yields CASSQDLSPIYGYTF.

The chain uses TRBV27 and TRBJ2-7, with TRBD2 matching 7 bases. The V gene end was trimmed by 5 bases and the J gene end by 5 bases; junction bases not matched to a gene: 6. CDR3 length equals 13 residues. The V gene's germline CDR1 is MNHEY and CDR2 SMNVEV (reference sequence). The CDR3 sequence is CASSPGGSHEQYF. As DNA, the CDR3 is TGTGCCAGCAGTCCCGGGGGGTCACACGAGCAGTACTTC.

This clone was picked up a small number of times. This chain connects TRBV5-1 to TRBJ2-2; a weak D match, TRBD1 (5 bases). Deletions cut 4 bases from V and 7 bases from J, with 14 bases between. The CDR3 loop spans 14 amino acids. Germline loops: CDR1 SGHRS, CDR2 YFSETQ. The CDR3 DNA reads TGCGCCAGCAGCCCGACAGAGGTTGGCGGGGAGCTGTTTTTT. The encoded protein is CASSPTEVGGELFF.

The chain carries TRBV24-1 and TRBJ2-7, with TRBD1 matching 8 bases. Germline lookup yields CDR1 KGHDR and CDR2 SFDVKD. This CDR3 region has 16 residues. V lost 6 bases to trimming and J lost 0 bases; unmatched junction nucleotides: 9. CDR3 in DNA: TGTGCCACCAGTTACTCCGGGACAGGACTCTCCTACGAGCAGTACTTC. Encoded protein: CATSYSGTGLSYEQYF.

The chain's CDR3 is CASSLLLSSYNEQFF. CDR3 sequence (DNA): TGTGCCAGCAGCTTACTCCTGAGCTCCTACAATGAGCAGTTCTTC. The chain employs TRBV7-9 and TRBJ2-1; D call uncertain. Deletions cut 2 bases from V and 0 bases from J, with 8 bases between. CDR1 and CDR2 from the germline V gene are SEHNR and FQNEAQ (reference sequence). This CDR3 spans 15 amino acids.

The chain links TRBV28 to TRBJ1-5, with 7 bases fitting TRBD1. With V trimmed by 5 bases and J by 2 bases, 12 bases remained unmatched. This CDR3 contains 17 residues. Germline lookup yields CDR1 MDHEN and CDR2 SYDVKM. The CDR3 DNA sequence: TGTGCCAGCAGTCCCCTTACCTCAGGGGGTGGCAATCAGCCCCAGCATTTT. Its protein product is CASSPLTSGGGNQPQHF.

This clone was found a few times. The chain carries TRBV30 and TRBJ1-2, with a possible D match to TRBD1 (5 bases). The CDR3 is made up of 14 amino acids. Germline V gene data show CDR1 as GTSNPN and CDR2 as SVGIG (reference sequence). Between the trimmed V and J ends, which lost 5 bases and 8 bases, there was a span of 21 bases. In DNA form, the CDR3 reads TGTGCCTGGGGGGAACCGGGACTTCCAGGCGGCTACACCTTC. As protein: CAWGEPGLPGGYTF.

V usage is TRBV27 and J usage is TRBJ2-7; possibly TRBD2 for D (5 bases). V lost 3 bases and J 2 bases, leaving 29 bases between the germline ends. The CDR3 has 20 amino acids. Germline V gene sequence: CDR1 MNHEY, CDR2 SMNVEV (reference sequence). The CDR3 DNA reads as TGTGCCAGCAGTTTTTCCATACCGATTCGGACCGCGTACGGGACCTACGAGCAGTACTTC. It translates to CASSFSIPIRTAYGTYEQYF.

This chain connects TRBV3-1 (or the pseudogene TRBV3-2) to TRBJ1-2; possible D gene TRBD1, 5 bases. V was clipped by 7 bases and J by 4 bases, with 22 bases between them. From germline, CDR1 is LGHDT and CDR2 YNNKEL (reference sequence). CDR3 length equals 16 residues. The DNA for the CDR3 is TGTGCCAGCACCAACGGTCGGCAGGGTGGTGTCTATGGCTACACCTTC. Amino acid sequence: CASTNGRQGGVYGYTF.

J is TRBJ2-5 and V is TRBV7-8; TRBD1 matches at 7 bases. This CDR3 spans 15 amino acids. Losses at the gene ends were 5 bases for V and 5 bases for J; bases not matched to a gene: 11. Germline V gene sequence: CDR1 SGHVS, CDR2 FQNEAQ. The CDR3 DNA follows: TGTGCCAGCAGCCCAAACAGGGGTGCGGCGGAGACCCAGTACTTC. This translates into CASSPNRGAAETQYF.

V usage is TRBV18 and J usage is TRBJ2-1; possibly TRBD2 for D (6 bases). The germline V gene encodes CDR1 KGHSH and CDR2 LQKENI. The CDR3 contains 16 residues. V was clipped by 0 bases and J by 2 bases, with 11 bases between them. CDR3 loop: CASSPPQRVPYNEQFF. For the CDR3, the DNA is TGTGCCAGCTCACCACCGCAGCGGGTACCCTACAATGAGCAGTTCTTC.

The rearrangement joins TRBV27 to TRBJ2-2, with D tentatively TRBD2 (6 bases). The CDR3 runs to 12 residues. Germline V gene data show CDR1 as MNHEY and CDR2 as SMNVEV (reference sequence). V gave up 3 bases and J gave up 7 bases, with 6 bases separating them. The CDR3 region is CASSLRGGELFF. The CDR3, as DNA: TGTGCCAGCAGTTTGCGGGGCGGGGAGCTGTTTTTT.

The CDR3 DNA reads as TGTGCCAGCAGTTCCTTGGCCAAAAACATTCAGTACTTC. It specifies CASSSLAKNIQYF. This chain connects TRBV12-3 or TRBV12-4 to TRBJ2-4; D unresolved. The CDR3 is 13 amino acids. Trimming removed 4 bases from V and 1 base from J, with 5 bases in between.

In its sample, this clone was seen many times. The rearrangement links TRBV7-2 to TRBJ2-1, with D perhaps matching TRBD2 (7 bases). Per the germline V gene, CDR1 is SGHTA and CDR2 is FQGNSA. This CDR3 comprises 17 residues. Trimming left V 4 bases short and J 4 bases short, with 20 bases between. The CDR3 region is CASSSFPRGGPYNEQFF. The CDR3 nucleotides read TGTGCCAGCAGCTCCTTTCCCCGCGGGGGCCCGTACAATGAGCAGTTCTTC.

The CDR3 loop is CASSYGDRGSNQPQHF. DNA for the CDR3: TGTGCCAGTAGTTACGGGGACAGGGGAAGCAATCAGCCCCAGCATTTT. The chain uses TRBV19 and TRBJ1-5, with 10 bases matching TRBD1. The junction had 5 bases not matched to a gene; V was cut back by 5 bases and J by 1 base. CDR1 is LNHDA and CDR2 is SQIVND in the germline V gene (reference sequence). The CDR3 runs to 16 residues.

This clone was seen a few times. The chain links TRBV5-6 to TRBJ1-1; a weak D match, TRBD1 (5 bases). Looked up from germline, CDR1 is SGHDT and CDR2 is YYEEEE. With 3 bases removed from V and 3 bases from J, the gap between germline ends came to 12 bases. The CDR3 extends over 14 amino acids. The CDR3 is CASSWPGVDTEAFF. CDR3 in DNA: TGTGCCAGCAGCTGGCCGGGGGTTGACACTGAAGCTTTCTTT.

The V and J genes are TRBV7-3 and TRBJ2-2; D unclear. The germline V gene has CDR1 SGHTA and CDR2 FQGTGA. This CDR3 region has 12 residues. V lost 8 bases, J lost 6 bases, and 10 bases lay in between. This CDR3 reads CASRREAGELFF. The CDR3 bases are TGTGCCAGCCGCCGAGAAGCCGGGGAGCTGTTTTTT.

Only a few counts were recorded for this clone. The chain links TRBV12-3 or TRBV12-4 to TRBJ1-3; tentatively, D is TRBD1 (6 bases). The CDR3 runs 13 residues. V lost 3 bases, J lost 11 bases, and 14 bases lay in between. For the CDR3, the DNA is TGTGCCAGCAGTTTGACTCAGGGGTCCCCCATATATTTT. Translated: CASSLTQGSPIYF.

The CDR3 region has the DNA TGCGCCAGCAGAGAGGGGGCATTCGATTCACCCCTCCACTTT. This sequence encodes CASREGAFDSPLHF. The genes are TRBV5-1 and TRBJ1-6; 7 bases align to TRBD1. This CDR3 is 14 amino acids long. With 5 bases clipped from V and 8 bases from J, the junction kept 7 bases outside the gene matches. In germline, CDR1 is SGHRS, CDR2 YFSETQ.